These 29 T cell receptor beta chains were all obtained from the same sample, sequenced in a study of human T cells and chemical hapten exposure. A single record per CDR3 protein comes from TCRdb applying MiXCR to the RACE reads. Seen here are 300,000 to 400,000 distinct CDR3 sequences, roughly 5% observed once, and the top ten hold about 2.5%. Time point meaning: pre-sensitization, week 0. Stated treatment: therapeutic diphenylcyclopropenone sensitization with weekly scalp DPC. Here the sequenced sample was whole blood, taken in connection with sensitization to the hapten diphenylcyclopropenone (DPC). Every receptor here comes from a woman in her forties or fifties with alopecia areata. Some clones in this sample may be carry-over from other donors' samples.

In its sample, this clonotype was seen many times. The V call is TRBV20-1, the J call TRBJ2-3; 14 bases are shared with TRBD2. Germline CDR1 and CDR2: DFQATT and SNEGSKA (reference sequence). The V gene end was trimmed by 5 bases and the J gene end by 2 bases; junction bases not matched to a gene: 6. The CDR3 runs 16 residues. The CDR3 loop reads CSAVGLAGGPTDTQYF. For the CDR3, the DNA is TGCAGTGCTGTCGGACTAGCGGGAGGTCCCACAGATACGCAGTATTTT.

This clonotype was found many times. The rearrangement joins TRBV12-3 or TRBV12-4 to TRBJ1-5, with TRBD1 as a possible D gene (6 bases). This CDR3 comprises 12 residues. Trimming pared 6 bases from V and 9 bases from J, leaving 12 bases between. Written as DNA, the CDR3 is TGTGCCAGCAGACTAGGCAGGGGGCCCCAGCATTTT. This translates into CASRLGRGPQHF.

In its sample, this clonotype was seen a few times. V usage is TRBV7-2 and J usage is TRBJ1-1; D gene ambiguous. The ends were cut back, 7 bases at V and 0 bases at J, with 9 bases in the middle. The CDR3 totals 13 residues. Germline assignment: CDR1 SGHTA and CDR2 FQGNSA. This CDR3 reads CASTDTLNTEAFF. In DNA form, the CDR3 reads TGTGCCAGCACCGATACACTGAACACTGAAGCTTTCTTT. Together with reference TRBV7-2 and TRBJ1-1, the CDR3 gives the full variable domain: GAGVSQSPSNKVTEKGKDVELRCDPISGHTALYWYRQSLGQGLEFLIYFQGNSAPDKSGLPSDRFSAERTGGSVSTLTIQRTQQEDSAVYLCASTDTLNTEAFFGQGTRLTVV.

This clonotype was observed a few times. One end of the junction does not line up with germline, which may come from a read error. This chain links TRBV20-1 with TRBJ1-6; 7 nucleotides match TRBD1. Germline V gene data show CDR1 as DFQATT and CDR2 as SNEGSKA (reference sequence). The CDR3 sequence is 14 residues long. DNA for the CDR3: TGCAGTGCAAGAGCTCCAGGGGGGCGGTCACCCCTCCACTTT. This gives the protein CSARAPGGRSPLHF.

The chain couples TRBV4-1 to TRBJ2-3; no definite D call. Germline CDR1 MGHRA, CDR2 YSYEKL. Trimming left V 7 bases short and J 6 bases short, with 17 bases between. The CDR3 contains 14 residues. The CDR3 reads CASTSSRNSDTQYF. In DNA form, the CDR3 reads TGCGCCAGCACCTCCAGCAGAAACTCCGATACGCAGTATTTT.

This clonotype was counted between two and nine times. The chain joins TRBV29-1 to TRBJ2-7, with 7 positions matching TRBD2. The V gene's germline CDR1 is SQVTM and CDR2 ANQGSEA. This CDR3 comprises 13 residues. J lost 0 bases, V lost 7 bases, and 6 bases had no gene match. The CDR3 nucleotides read TGCAGCGCCTCCGGCGGGAGCTCCTACGAGCAGTACTTC. Its translation: CSASGGSSYEQYF.

This clonotype was observed at least ten times. This rearrangement joins TRBV7-8 to TRBJ2-5; 14 bases fit TRBD2. Per the germline V gene, CDR1 is SGHVS and CDR2 is FQNEAQ. Losses at the gene ends were 3 bases for V and 5 bases for J; bases not matched to a gene: 2. CDR3 length: 15 residues. The DNA for the CDR3 is TGTGCCAGCAGCTTCCGACTAGCGGGAGGGGAGACCCAGTACTTC. It codes for CASSFRLAGGETQYF.

This clonotype was seen more than once but under ten times. The rearrangement uses TRBV24-1 and TRBJ1-3; a weak D match, TRBD1 (6 bases). V was trimmed by 8 bases and J by 4 bases, leaving 14 bases between them. Germline V gene sequence: CDR1 KGHDR, CDR2 SFDVKD. There are 14 residues in the CDR3. The CDR3 sequence: CATTSKGEGNTIYF. As DNA, the CDR3 is TGTGCCACCACCTCGAAGGGGGAAGGAAACACCATATATTTT.

CDR3 loop: CASSVGPAAYEQYF. In DNA, the CDR3 is TGTGCCAGCAGCGTAGGGCCGGCAGCCTACGAGCAGTACTTC. V usage is TRBV9 and J usage is TRBJ2-7, with unresolved D. V lost 0 bases and J 2 bases, leaving 9 bases between the germline ends. CDR1 SGDLS and CDR2 YYNGEE come from the germline V gene. The CDR3 consists of 14 residues.

This clonotype appeared many times. V is TRBV15 and J is TRBJ2-5, with no clear D. Germline lookup yields CDR1 LNHNV and CDR2 YYDKDF (reference sequence). The CDR3 runs 14 residues. V was trimmed by 0 bases and J by 6 bases, leaving 11 bases between them. The CDR3 loop reads CATSRDKGLQTQYF. The CDR3 DNA reads as TGTGCCACCAGCAGAGATAAAGGATTGCAGACCCAGTACTTC.

This clonotype was recorded a few times. The rearrangement links TRBV5-1 to TRBJ1-6; D might be TRBD1 (5 bases). Germline assignment: CDR1 SGHRS and CDR2 YFSETQ. This CDR3 is built from 13 residues. The V end lost 3 bases, the J end lost 6 bases, and 7 bases lay between the germline ends. CDR3 coding DNA: TGCGCCAGCAGCTGGGGGAGTAATTCACCCCTCCACTTT. Amino acids: CASSWGSNSPLHF.

A few counts support this clonotype. The chain carries TRBV2 and TRBJ2-7; D assignment may be TRBD1 or TRBD2 (6 bases each). Trimming removed 0 bases from V and 7 bases from J, with 13 bases in between. Germline assignment: CDR1 SNHLY and CDR2 FYNNEI. The CDR3 extends over 14 amino acids. CDR3 protein: CASSEARGAGEQYF. The DNA for the CDR3 is TGTGCCAGCAGTGAAGCAAGGGGGGCGGGAGAGCAGTACTTC.

The rearrangement links TRBV19 to TRBJ2-2; the match to TRBD2 covers 12 bases. The trim removed 5 bases at V and 6 bases at J, leaving 4 bases unmatched. Germline V CDR1 and CDR2: LNHDA, SQIVND (reference sequence). The CDR3 is 15 residues long. The DNA of the CDR3 is TGTGCCAGTAGTCCGGGACTAGCGGGTCCCGGGGAGCTGTTTTTT. Residues: CASSPGLAGPGELFF.

The chain combines TRBV12-3 or TRBV12-4 with TRBJ1-1; 8 bases match TRBD1. The CDR3 extends over 14 amino acids. Trimming removed 6 bases from V and 1 base from J; junction bases left unmatched: 4. CDR3 bases: TGTGCCAGCAGCCCGGGACAGGCGAACACTGAAGCTTTCTTT. Protein: CASSPGQANTEAFF.

This clonotype was recorded a few times. V gene TRBV7-9 combines with J gene TRBJ1-2; 8 nucleotides align to TRBD1. V gave up 5 bases and J gave up 8 bases; unmatched junction bases: 4. The CDR3 runs to 12 residues. Germline CDR1 is SEHNR and CDR2 is FQNEAQ (reference sequence). The CDR3 DNA reads as TGTGCCAGCAGCAAACAGGGGGAAGGCTACACCTTC. This translates into CASSKQGEGYTF.

This clonotype was counted only a few times. The chain uses TRBV6-6 and TRBJ2-7; D may match TRBD1 or TRBD2 (5 bases each). Germline lookup yields CDR1 MNHNY and CDR2 SVGAGI (reference sequence). The CDR3 has 13 residues. Deletions cut 6 bases from V and 10 bases from J, with 19 bases between. The CDR3 here is CASRVDEGKFQYF. DNA of the CDR3: TGTGCCAGCAGGGTAGACGAGGGGAAGTTCCAGTACTTC.

The V gene is TRBV5-1, the J gene TRBJ1-1; 8 bases match TRBD1. The CDR3 contains 17 residues. The germline gives CDR1 SGHRS, CDR2 YFSETQ. Trimming cost V 4 bases and J 1 base; bases outside gene matches: 12. Here the CDR3 DNA reads TGCGCCAGCAGCGGGCAGGACAGGGTTGTGAGGAACACTGAAGCTTTCTTT. Translated: CASSGQDRVVRNTEAFF.

The table lists this clonotype with a few counts. The rearrangement uses TRBV20-1 and TRBJ2-7; 12 positions agree with TRBD2. V lost 3 bases to trimming and J lost 5 bases; unmatched junction nucleotides: 5. CDR1 is DFQATT, CDR2 SNEGSKA, per germline (reference sequence). This CDR3 is 14 amino acids long. Here the CDR3 reads CSASSTSGGNEQYF. Written as DNA, the CDR3 is TGCAGTGCTAGTTCCACTAGCGGGGGGAACGAGCAGTACTTC.

The sample holds many counts of this clonotype. The chain recombines TRBV20-1 with TRBJ2-7; no firm D call. Germline V gives CDR1 DFQATT, CDR2 SNEGSKA (reference sequence). The CDR3 extends over 14 amino acids. With 2 bases removed from V and 1 base from J, the gap between germline ends came to 12 bases. CDR3 sequence reads: CSARPSDSSYEQYF. DNA for the CDR3: TGCAGTGCTAGACCTAGTGATAGTTCCTACGAGCAGTACTTC.

This clonotype was observed at least ten times. The CDR3, as DNA: TGTGCCAGCAGTTTAAGAACAGGGGGACACACTGAAGCTTTCTTT. This encodes CASSLRTGGHTEAFF. V gene TRBV12-3 or TRBV12-4 combines with J gene TRBJ1-1; TRBD1 agrees at 8 bases. The V gene end was trimmed by 2 bases and the J gene end by 3 bases; junction bases not matched to a gene: 5. This CDR3 region has 15 residues.

This rearrangement joins TRBV7-9 to TRBJ1-1; D ambiguous. Germline V gene sequence: CDR1 SEHNR, CDR2 FQNEAQ (reference sequence). The CDR3 covers 14 residues. Between the trimmed V and J ends, which lost 0 bases and 7 bases, there was a span of 12 bases. The CDR3: CASSLAGPPYEAFF. The CDR3 nucleotides read TGTGCCAGCAGCTTAGCCGGTCCTCCCTATGAAGCTTTCTTT.

This clonotype came up many times. The V call is TRBV5-1, the J call TRBJ2-7; 9 positions match TRBD1. V dropped 3 bases and J dropped 3; count of bases not matched to a gene: 1. CDR1 is SGHRS, CDR2 YFSETQ, per germline. This CDR3 has 13 residues. The CDR3: CASSSGQGYEQYF. CDR3 nucleotides: TGCGCCAGCAGCTCGGGACAGGGCTACGAGCAGTACTTC.

Many counts were recorded for this clonotype. V is TRBV6-4 and J is TRBJ1-6; D remains unclear. Trimming removed 3 bases from V and 11 bases from J, with 11 bases in between. The germline CDR1 and CDR2 sequences are MRHNA and SNTAGT. CDR3 length: 13 residues. In DNA form, the CDR3 reads TGTGCCAGCAGTGAATCGGAGAGGGCACCCCTCCACTTT. Its translation is CASSESERAPLHF.

This clonotype occurred many times. The CDR3 region has the DNA TGTGCCAGCAGCTTAGAGTCAGCCAAAAACATTCAGTACTTC. This sequence encodes CASSLESAKNIQYF. V usage is TRBV7-9 and J usage is TRBJ2-4; D gene ambiguous. Germline lookup yields CDR1 SEHNR and CDR2 FQNEAQ (reference sequence). Trimming cost V 1 base and J 0 bases, with 4 bases left between them. CDR3 size: 14 residues.

CDR3 sequence: CASSSREDTEAFF. The CDR3 DNA reads TGTGCCAGCAGTTCGAGAGAGGACACTGAAGCTTTCTTT. V usage is TRBV6-5 and J usage is TRBJ1-1; no firm D call. V was cut by 4 bases and J by 3 bases, with 9 bases left in between. There are 13 residues in the CDR3. The germline V gene encodes CDR1 MNHEY and CDR2 SVGAGI.

This sequence joins TRBV29-1 and TRBJ2-2, with TRBD2 matching over 8 bases. CDR3 length: 13 amino acids. CDR1 and CDR2 from the germline V gene are SQVTM and ANQGSEA. V lost 6 bases to trimming and J lost 7 bases; unmatched junction nucleotides: 7. This CDR3 is CSVLAGSNGELFF. The CDR3 nucleotides are TGCAGCGTGTTAGCGGGGTCAAACGGGGAGCTGTTTTTT.

There are many counts of this clonotype. This sequence joins TRBV18 and TRBJ2-3; D remains unclear. In germline, CDR1 is KGHSH, CDR2 LQKENI. The CDR3 consists of 16 residues. V lost 1 base, J lost 2 bases, and 13 bases lay in between. The CDR3 is CASSPLQEAFTDTQYF. The DNA of the CDR3 is TGTGCCAGCTCACCACTCCAGGAAGCCTTCACAGATACGCAGTATTTT.

This clonotype was detected ten times or more. The J gene is TRBJ2-5, the V gene TRBV28; a weak D match, TRBD1 (6 bases). The CDR3 runs to 12 residues. The V end was cut by 10 bases, the J end by 5 bases, with 14 bases between. CDR1 is MDHEN and CDR2 is SYDVKM in the germline V gene. This chain's CDR3 is CATHRARETQYF. DNA for the CDR3: TGTGCCACCCACAGGGCCCGGGAGACCCAGTACTTC.

This clonotype has a count of ten or more. The chain has TRBV12-3 or TRBV12-4 and TRBJ2-7; 13 bases line up with TRBD2. J gave up 0 bases and V 5 bases, and 1 base lay outside the gene matches. The length of the CDR3 is 15 residues. CDR3 loop: CASSGTSGASYEQYF. CDR3 DNA: TGTGCCAGCAGTGGGACTAGCGGGGCCTCCTACGAGCAGTACTTC.